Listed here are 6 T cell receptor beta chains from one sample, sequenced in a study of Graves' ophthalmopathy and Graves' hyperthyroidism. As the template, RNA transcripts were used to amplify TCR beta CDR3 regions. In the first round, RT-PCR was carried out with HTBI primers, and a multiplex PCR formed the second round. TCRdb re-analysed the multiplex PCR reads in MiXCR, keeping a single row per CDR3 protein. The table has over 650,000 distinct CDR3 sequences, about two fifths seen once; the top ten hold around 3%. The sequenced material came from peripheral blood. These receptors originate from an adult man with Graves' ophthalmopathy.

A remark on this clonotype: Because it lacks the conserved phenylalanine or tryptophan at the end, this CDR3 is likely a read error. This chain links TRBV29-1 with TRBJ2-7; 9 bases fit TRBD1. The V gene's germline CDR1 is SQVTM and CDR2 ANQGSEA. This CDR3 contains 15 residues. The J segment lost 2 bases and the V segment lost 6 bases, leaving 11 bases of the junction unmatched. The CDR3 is CSVQIVGQGTYEQYL. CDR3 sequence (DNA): TGCAGCGTCCAAATTGTGGGACAGGGTACCTACGAGCAGTACCTC.

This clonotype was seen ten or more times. The CDR3 DNA reads TGTGCCAGCAGCCAAGATCTTAGCGGGGGGGTGAAGACCCAGTACTTC. Amino acids: CASSQDLSGGVKTQYF. V usage is TRBV14 and J usage is TRBJ2-5, with 11 positions matching TRBD2. This CDR3 has 16 residues. V was clipped by 0 bases and J by 6 bases; unmatched bases: 6. Germline CDR1 SGHDN, CDR2 FVKESK.

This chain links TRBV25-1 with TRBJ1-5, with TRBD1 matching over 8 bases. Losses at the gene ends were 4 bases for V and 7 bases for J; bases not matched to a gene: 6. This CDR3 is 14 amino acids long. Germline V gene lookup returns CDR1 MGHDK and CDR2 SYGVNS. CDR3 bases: TGTGCCAGCAGTGGCTCAGGGGGCGGCCAGCCCCAGCATTTT. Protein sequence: CASSGSGGGQPQHF.

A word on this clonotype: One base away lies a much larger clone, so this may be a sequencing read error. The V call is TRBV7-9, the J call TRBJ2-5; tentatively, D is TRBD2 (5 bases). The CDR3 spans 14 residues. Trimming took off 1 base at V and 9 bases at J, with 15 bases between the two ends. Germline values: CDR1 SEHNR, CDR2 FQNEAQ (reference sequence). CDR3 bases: TGTGCCAGCAGCTTAGTCCCTAGCACCGAGGCCCAGTACTTC. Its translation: CASSLVPSTEAQYF.

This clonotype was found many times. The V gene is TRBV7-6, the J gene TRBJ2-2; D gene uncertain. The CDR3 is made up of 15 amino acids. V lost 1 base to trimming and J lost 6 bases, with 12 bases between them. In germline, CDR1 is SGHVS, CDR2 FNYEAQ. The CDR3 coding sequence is TGTGCCAGCAGCTTAGTACTACCAGCTGCCGGGGAGCTGTTTTTT. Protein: CASSLVLPAAGELFF.

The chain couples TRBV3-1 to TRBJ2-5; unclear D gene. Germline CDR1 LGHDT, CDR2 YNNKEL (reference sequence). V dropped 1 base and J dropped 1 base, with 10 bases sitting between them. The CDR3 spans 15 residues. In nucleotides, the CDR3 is TGTGCCAGCAGCCAAGCTGAGAGAGGCCAAGAGACCCAGTACTTC. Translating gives CASSQAERGQETQYF.